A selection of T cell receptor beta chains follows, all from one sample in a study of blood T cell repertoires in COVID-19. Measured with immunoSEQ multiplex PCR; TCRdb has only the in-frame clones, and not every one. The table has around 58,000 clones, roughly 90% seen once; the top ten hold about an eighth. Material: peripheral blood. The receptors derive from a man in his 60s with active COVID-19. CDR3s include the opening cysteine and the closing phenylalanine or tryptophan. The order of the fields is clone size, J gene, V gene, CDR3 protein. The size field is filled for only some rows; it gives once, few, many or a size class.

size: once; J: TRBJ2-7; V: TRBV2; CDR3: CASSERPGRGHEQYF
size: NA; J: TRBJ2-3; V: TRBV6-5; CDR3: CASRSTTSTDTQYF
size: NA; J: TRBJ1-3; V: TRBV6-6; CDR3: CASTTGASGNTIYF
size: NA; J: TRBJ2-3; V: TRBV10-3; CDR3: CAIKGYTDTQYF
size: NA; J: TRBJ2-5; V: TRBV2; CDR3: CAVRTSFKETQYF
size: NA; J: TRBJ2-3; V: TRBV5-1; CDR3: CASSLSSGARTDTQYF
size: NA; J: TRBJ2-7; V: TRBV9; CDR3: CASSPGTSGAYEQYF
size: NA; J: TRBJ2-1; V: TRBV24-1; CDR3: CATSDLTGNEQFF
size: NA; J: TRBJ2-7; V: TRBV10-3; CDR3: CAIRPGLAGGSTLYEQYF
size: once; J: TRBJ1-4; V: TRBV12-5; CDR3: CASGLVRTENEKLFF
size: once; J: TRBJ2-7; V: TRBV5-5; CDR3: CASSLVGRGLEQYF
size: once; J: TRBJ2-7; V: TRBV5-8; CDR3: CASSSRRGPTQQYF
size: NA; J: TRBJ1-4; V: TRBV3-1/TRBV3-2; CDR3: CASSSFSNEKLFF
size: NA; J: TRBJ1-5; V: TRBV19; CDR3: CASSPDGTAARPQHF
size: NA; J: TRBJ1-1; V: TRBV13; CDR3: CASSLQRNTEAFF
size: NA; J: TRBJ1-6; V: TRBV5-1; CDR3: CASSSTGTGANSPLHF
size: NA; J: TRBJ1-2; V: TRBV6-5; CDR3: CATAKYGYTF
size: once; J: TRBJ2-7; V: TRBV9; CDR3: CASSVTPAYEQYF
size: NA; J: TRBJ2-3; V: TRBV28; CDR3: CASSNRLAGVSDTQYF
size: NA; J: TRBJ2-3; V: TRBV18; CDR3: CASSPLRGDTQYF
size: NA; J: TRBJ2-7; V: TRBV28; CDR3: CASREIQGPYEQYF
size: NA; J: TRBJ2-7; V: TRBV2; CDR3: CASSVPGHLSYEQYF
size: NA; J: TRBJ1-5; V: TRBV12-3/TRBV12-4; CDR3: CASTGGGSQPQHF
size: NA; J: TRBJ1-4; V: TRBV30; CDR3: CAWRGSEKLFF
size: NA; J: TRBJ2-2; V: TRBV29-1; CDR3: CSVGGLTGELFF
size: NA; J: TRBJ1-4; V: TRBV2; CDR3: CASRKQGWDEKLFF
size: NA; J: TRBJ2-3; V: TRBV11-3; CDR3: CASSRQGSTDTQYF
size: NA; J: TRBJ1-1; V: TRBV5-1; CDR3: CASSLGQGAEGRNTEAFF
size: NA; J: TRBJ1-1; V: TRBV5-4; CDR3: CASSSFTGGLRRTEAFF
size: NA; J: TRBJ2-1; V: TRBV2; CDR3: CASTDPLGLAGQYNEQFF
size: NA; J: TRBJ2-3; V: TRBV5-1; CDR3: CASSLGQSTDTQYF
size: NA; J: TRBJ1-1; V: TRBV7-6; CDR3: CASSLALGGSNTEAFF
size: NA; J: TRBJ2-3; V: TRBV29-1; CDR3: CSTDRESGTDTQYF
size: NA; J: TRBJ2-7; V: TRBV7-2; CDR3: CASSFGAASYEQYF
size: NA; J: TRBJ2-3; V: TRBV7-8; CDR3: CASSGRTGGLTDTQYF
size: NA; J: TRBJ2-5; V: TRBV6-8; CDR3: CASGTRAGAIQETQYF
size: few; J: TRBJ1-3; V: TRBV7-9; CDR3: CASIPASSGNTIYF
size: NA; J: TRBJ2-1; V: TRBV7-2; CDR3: CASSLRPAGDPYNEQFF
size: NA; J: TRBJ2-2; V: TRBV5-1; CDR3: CASSFFGQESGELFF
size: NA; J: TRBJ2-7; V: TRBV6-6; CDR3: CASSYLSGAPYEQYF
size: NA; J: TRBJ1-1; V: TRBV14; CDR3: CASSQRTGLNTEAFF